These 13 T cell receptor beta chains were all obtained from the same sample, sequenced in a study of cytomegalovirus exposure and HLA in healthy donors. Primers included in the PCR were 60 Vbeta and 13 Jbeta primers. The repertoire was sequenced with immunoSEQ multiplex PCR; TCRdb's copy has only in-frame clones and lacks some. Among roughly 100,000 clones listed, around a tenth were seen once. Specimen: PBMCs. These receptor sequences come from a middle-aged man in good health and CMV-seropositive.

There are a few counts of this clone. The chain joins TRBV29-1 to TRBJ2-3; 10 nucleotides match TRBD2. The CDR3 is made up of 16 amino acids. V dropped 2 bases and J dropped 5; count of bases not matched to a gene: 10. The germline V gene encodes CDR1 SQVTM and CDR2 ANQGSEA. Here the CDR3 DNA reads TGCAGCGTTGAAATCTTAGCGGGAGGACTGGAAGATACGCAGTATTTT. It specifies CSVEILAGGLEDTQYF.

The chain carries TRBV27 and TRBJ1-1, with 7 positions matching TRBD1. J gave up 4 bases and V 2 bases, and 1 base lay outside the gene matches. The CDR3 contains 13 residues. CDR1 is MNHEY and CDR2 is SMNVEV in the germline V gene (reference sequence). CDR3: CASSLDRVTEAFF. CDR3 nucleotides: TGTGCCAGCAGTTTAGACAGGGTCACTGAAGCTTTCTTT.

This clone was counted between two and nine times. The V call is TRBV25-1, the J call TRBJ2-2; 9 bases fit TRBD1. The length of the CDR3 is 16 residues. V shed 5 bases, J shed 6 bases, and the junction held 10 bases outside the gene matches. The germline CDR1 and CDR2 sequences are MGHDK and SYGVNS. This chain's CDR3 is CASSTPGQGRSGELFF. The CDR3 coding sequence is TGTGCCAGCAGTACCCCGGGACAGGGTCGCTCCGGGGAGCTGTTTTTT.

The genes are TRBV11-3 and TRBJ2-2, with D hard to call. CDR1 is SGHNT and CDR2 is YENEEA in the germline V gene. V lost 3 bases, J lost 7 bases, and 9 bases lay in between. There are 13 residues in the CDR3. The CDR3 spells CASSFEMLGELFF. CDR3 nucleotides: TGTGCCAGCAGCTTCGAGATGCTCGGGGAGCTGTTTTTT. Supplemented by reference TRBV11-3 and TRBJ2-2, the full variable domain reads EAGVVQSPRYKIIEKKQPVAFWCNPISGHNTLYWYLQNLGQGPELLIRYENEEAVDDSQLPKDRFSAERLKGVDSTLKIQPAELGDSAVYLCASSFEMLGELFFGEGSRLTVL.

This sequence joins TRBV2 and TRBJ2-3, with 12 bases matching TRBD1. The CDR3 loop spans 17 amino acids. With V trimmed by 5 bases and J by 3 bases, 9 bases remained unmatched. Germline V gene sequence: CDR1 SNHLY, CDR2 FYNNEI. The CDR3 nucleotides are TGTGCCAGCAGTTCCGGGACAGGGGGCTTAGGAACAGATACGCAGTATTTT. Translated: CASSSGTGGLGTDTQYF.

J is TRBJ2-5 and V is TRBV29-1, with D perhaps TRBD1 (5 bases). CDR1 is SQVTM and CDR2 is ANQGSEA in the germline V gene. The CDR3 totals 11 residues. Trimming left V 7 bases short and J 5 bases short, with 11 bases between. Here the CDR3 DNA reads TGCAGCGCAATGGGGCTGGAGACCCAGTACTTC. Translation: CSAMGLETQYF.

This chain joins TRBV5-4 and TRBJ2-5, with D tentatively TRBD1 (6 bases). The end of the DNA fits TRBJ2-7 better, so the J call may be wrong. CDR1 and CDR2 (germline): SGHNT, YYREEE (reference sequence). The CDR3 extends over 12 amino acids. The CDR3 nucleotides are TGTGCCAGCAGCGGACAGAACTACGAGCAGTACTTC. It is translated as CASSGQNYEQYF.

The chain combines TRBV5-1 with TRBJ2-7; weak D call: TRBD2 (5 bases). The CDR3 runs 9 residues. Per the germline V gene, CDR1 is SGHRS and CDR2 is YFSETQ. Trimming cost V 10 bases and J 3 bases, with 5 bases left between them. CDR3 region: CAGLYEQYF. CDR3 DNA: TGCGCCGGACTCTACGAGCAGTACTTC. Variable domain in full (rest from reference TRBV5-1 and TRBJ2-7): KAGVTQTPRYLIKTRGQQVTLSCSPISGHRSVSWYQQTPGQGLQFLFEYFSETQRNKGNFPGRFSGRQFSNSRSEMNVSTLELGDSALYLCAGLYEQYFGPGTRLTVT.

This clone was recorded a few times. V gene TRBV11-2 combines with J gene TRBJ2-3; TRBD1 might be the D (6 bases). This CDR3 contains 17 residues. Germline V CDR1 and CDR2: SGHAT, FQNNGV. Trimming removed 4 bases from V and 0 bases from J, with 17 bases in between. CDR3 DNA sequence: TGTGCCAGCAGCTCGACCCGGGACACTTTTAGCACAGATACGCAGTATTTT. Translation gives CASSSTRDTFSTDTQYF. Based on the CDR3 plus reference TRBV11-2 and TRBJ2-3, the full variable domain is EAGVAQSPRYKIIEKRQSVAFWCNPISGHATLYWYQQILGQGPKLLIQFQNNGVVDDSQLPKDRFSAERLKGVDSTLKIQPAKLEDSAVYLCASSSTRDTFSTDTQYFGPGTRLTVL.

This rearrangement joins TRBV5-1 to TRBJ2-5, with a possible D match to TRBD2 (6 bases). Per the germline V gene, CDR1 is SGHRS and CDR2 is YFSETQ. The CDR3 extends over 15 amino acids. V dropped 0 bases and J dropped 5 bases, with 14 bases sitting between them. The CDR3 spells CASSLGGGKSETQYF. In DNA, the CDR3 is TGCGCCAGCAGCTTGGGGGGCGGGAAGAGCGAGACCCAGTACTTC.

This clone was observed a few times. The rearrangement uses TRBV29-1 and TRBJ1-2; the match to TRBD1 covers 8 bases. The CDR3 sequence is 12 residues long. Germline-derived CDR1 and CDR2 are SQVTM and ANQGSEA. The V segment lost 4 bases and the J segment 8 bases; nucleotides outside the gene matches: 6. CDR3 residues: CSVGQGARGYTF. As DNA, the CDR3 is TGCAGCGTTGGCCAGGGGGCACGGGGCTACACCTTC.

The J gene is TRBJ1-2, the V gene TRBV28; 10 positions agree with TRBD1. The CDR3 has 14 amino acids. J lost 8 bases, V lost 5 bases, and 8 bases had no gene match. Germline-derived CDR1 and CDR2 are MDHEN and SYDVKM. The CDR3 bases are TGTGCCAGCAGTCCGACAGGGGGCGCGTCCGGCTACACCTTC. It codes for CASSPTGGASGYTF.

This clone was seen a few times. This chain joins TRBV30 and TRBJ1-1; the match to TRBD1 covers 9 bases. In germline, CDR1 is GTSNPN, CDR2 SVGIG (reference sequence). CDR3 length: 15 amino acids. Losses at the gene ends were 0 bases for V and 1 base for J; bases not matched to a gene: 3. The CDR3 reads CAWSVWTGENTEAFF. In DNA form, the CDR3 reads TGTGCCTGGAGTGTGTGGACAGGGGAGAACACTGAAGCTTTCTTT.